The source of this T cell receptor (beta chain) is a study of T cell responses to AZD1222 COVID-19 vaccine. Broader study findings: Most donors were white British, females outnumbered males, and clonal diversity was possibly underestimated. Mapped onto spike, vaccine-associated CD4 TCRs spanned it and were dominant at 160-218 and 743-854. Every sample of the repertoires postdated the peak T cell response. Of the AZD1222 recipients, only 5 to 7 were seropositive at baseline.

Of note for this clone: Its specificity is not known.

Libraries were prepared by immunoSEQ multiplex PCR; TCRdb keeps only in-frame clonotypes and omits some of them. The sample lists more than 100,000 clones, over 80% occurring once. There are 14 residues in the CDR3. The V gene's germline CDR1 is LNHDA and CDR2 SQIVND (reference sequence). V was cut by 0 bases and J by 5 bases, with 8 bases left in between. This chain uses TRBV19 with TRBJ1-5; the D is unclear. The sequences come from peripheral blood, collected on day 0 of AZD1222 vaccination. This receptor was obtained from an adult in good health. CDR3 sequence (DNA): TGTGCCAGTAGTATAGACAGGTCCCATCAGCCCCAGCATTTT. Translated: CASSIDRSHQPQHF. The full variable domain, in which reference TRBV19 and TRBJ1-5 provide the parts outside the CDR3, is DGGITQSPKYLFRKEGQNVTLSCEQNLNHDAMYWYRQDPGQGLRLIYYSQIVNDFQKGDIAEGYSVSREKKESFPLTVTSAQKNPTAFYLCASSIDRSHQPQHFGDGTRLSIL.